Described below is a single TCR beta chain sequence and its context. The data were taken from a study of blood T cell repertoires in COVID-19. Study-wide context: Sites across the United States, Italy and Spain contributed samples from acute and convalescent COVID-19. PBMCs, B-cell-depleted T cells, or T cells provided the cDNA or gDNA that made up the material.

The CDR3 is 13 amino acids. In germline, CDR1 is SGHTA, CDR2 FQGTGA. V dropped 1 base and J dropped 2 bases, with 6 bases sitting between them. Authors' processing steps: Nucleated cell counts were estimated from reference gene primer amplification. Assay used: immunoSEQ multiplex PCR; TCRdb lists only in-frame clones, some missing. V, J and clone size are those of that table, while D and trimming were read from the DNA. The sample gives fewer than 70,000 clones, approximately 79% of which show up once; approximately 12% is in the top ten. This receptor was taken from a human donor in a cohort sampled during active COVID-19. This chain links TRBV7-3 with TRBJ2-7; D is undetermined. Sequencing was carried out using peripheral blood. In nucleotides, the CDR3 is TGTGCCAGCAGCTTAAGGCACACCTACGAGCAGTACTTC. Residues: CASSLRHTYEQYF.